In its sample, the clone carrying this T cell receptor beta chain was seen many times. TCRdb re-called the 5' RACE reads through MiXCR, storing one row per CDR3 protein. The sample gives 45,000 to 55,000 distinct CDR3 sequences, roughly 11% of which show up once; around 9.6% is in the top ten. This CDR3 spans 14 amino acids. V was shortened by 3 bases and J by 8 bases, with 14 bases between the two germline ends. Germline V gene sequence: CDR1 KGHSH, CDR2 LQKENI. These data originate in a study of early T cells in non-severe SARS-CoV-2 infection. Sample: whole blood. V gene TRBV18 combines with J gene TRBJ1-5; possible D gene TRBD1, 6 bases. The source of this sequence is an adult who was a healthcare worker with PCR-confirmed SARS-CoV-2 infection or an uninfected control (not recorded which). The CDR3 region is CASSPDRMQEPQHF. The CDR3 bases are TGTGCCAGCTCACCCGACAGGATGCAGGAGCCCCAGCATTTT.